A single sample gave rise to the 26 T cell receptor beta chains below, sequenced in a study of T cell responses to AZD1222 COVID-19 vaccine. Clones were read by immunoSEQ multiplex PCR, and TCRdb kept only the in-frame ones, dropping some. The table records 200,000 or so clones, more than 75% of them present only once. Sequenced material: peripheral blood, taken on day 0 of AZD1222 vaccination. The receptors come from an adult in good health.

This clone was seen just once. CDR3 in amino acids: CSVERPSSYEQYF. As DNA, the CDR3 is TGCAGCGTTGAAAGGCCCAGCTCCTACGAGCAGTACTTC. V usage is TRBV29-1 and J usage is TRBJ2-7; D is unclear. Per the germline V gene, CDR1 is SQVTM and CDR2 is ANQGSEA. Trimming removed 2 bases from V and 0 bases from J, with 8 bases in between. This CDR3 spans 13 amino acids.

The chain joins TRBV3-1 (or the pseudogene TRBV3-2) to TRBJ2-2, with D uncertain. The CDR3 has 11 amino acids. Trimming shortened V by 5 bases and J by 5 bases, and 3 bases separated the two germline ends. Per germline, CDR1 LGHDT and CDR2 YNNKEL (reference sequence). The DNA of the CDR3 is TGTGCCAGCAGCAGGACCGGGGAGCTGTTTTTT. It translates to CASSRTGELFF.

The chain couples TRBV24-1 to TRBJ2-7; D gene unclear. The CDR3 is 13 amino acids. V was pared by 7 bases and J by 0 bases, with 9 bases between. Germline V lookup: CDR1 KGHDR, CDR2 SFDVKD. The CDR3 loop is CATSSLSSYEQYF. CDR3 nucleotides: TGTGCCACCAGCAGTTTAAGCTCCTACGAGCAGTACTTC.

V gene TRBV7-2 combines with J gene TRBJ2-3; a possible D gene is TRBD1 (5 bases). CDR1 is SGHTA, CDR2 FQGNSA, per germline. V gave up 6 bases and J gave up 4 bases, with 8 bases separating them. The CDR3 has 12 amino acids. The CDR3, as DNA: TGTGCCAGCAGGGGGCAAGCAGATACGCAGTATTTT. Residues: CASRGQADTQYF. The whole variable domain, remainder taken from reference TRBV7-2 and TRBJ2-3, is GAGVSQSPSNKVTEKGKDVELRCDPISGHTALYWYRQSLGQGLEFLIYFQGNSAPDKSGLPSDRFSAERTGGSVSTLTIQRTQQEDSAVYLCASRGQADTQYFGPGTRLTVL.

The V and J genes are TRBV5-3 and TRBJ2-2; TRBD2 matches at 13 bases. TRBV5-3 carries the ORF label, with uncertain function. The CDR3 is 18 residues long. V lost 4 bases and J lost 0; bases outside the gene matches: 6. The CDR3 DNA sequence: TGTGCCAGAAGCCCCGGGACTAGCGGGATTCCGAACACCGGGGAGCTGTTTTTT. It encodes CARSPGTSGIPNTGELFF.

The rearrangement links TRBV11-2 to TRBJ2-5, with 10 bases matching TRBD2. The CDR3 consists of 16 residues. V trimming: 2 bases; J trimming: 6 bases; junction bases outside the gene matches: 9. The germline V gene has CDR1 SGHAT and CDR2 FQNNGV. CDR3 region: CASSLSSSGSGKTQYF. The CDR3 DNA follows: TGTGCCAGCAGCTTATCGTCTAGCGGGAGTGGAAAGACCCAGTACTTC. Combining the CDR3 with reference TRBV11-2 and TRBJ2-5 gives the whole variable domain EAGVAQSPRYKIIEKRQSVAFWCNPISGHATLYWYQQILGQGPKLLIQFQNNGVVDDSQLPKDRFSAERLKGVDSTLKIQPAKLEDSAVYLCASSLSSSGSGKTQYFGPGTRLLVL.

The table lists this clone with a count of one. This chain connects TRBV12-3 or TRBV12-4 to TRBJ1-2, with TRBD1 as a possible D gene (6 bases). Trimming took 5 bases from V and 6 from J, leaving 13 bases between them. The CDR3 is 13 residues long. CDR3 in amino acids: CASSPSHRDGYTF. The CDR3 bases are TGTGCCAGCAGTCCTTCCCACAGGGATGGCTACACCTTC.

The genes are TRBV19 and TRBJ1-2; 7 nucleotides align to TRBD1. Germline CDR1 LNHDA, CDR2 SQIVND (reference sequence). This CDR3 is 16 amino acids long. Trimming removed 5 bases from V and 1 base from J; junction bases left unmatched: 10. The CDR3 DNA sequence: TGTGCCAGTAGTTCGAATTCCGGGACAGATAACTATGGCTACACCTTC. It encodes CASSSNSGTDNYGYTF.

This clone was detected once. The V and J genes are TRBV4-3 and TRBJ1-3; D is unresolved. In germline, CDR1 is LGHNA, CDR2 YSLEER. The CDR3 has 13 amino acids. V lost 3 bases, J lost 8 bases, and 11 bases lay in between. CDR3 DNA sequence: TGCGCCAGCAGCCACACCTTAACGCACACCATATATTTT. Encoded protein: CASSHTLTHTIYF.

The chain has TRBV9 and TRBJ2-7; 9 bases align to TRBD1. The CDR3 loop spans 16 amino acids. Per the germline V gene, CDR1 is SGDLS and CDR2 is YYNGEE. The V gene end was trimmed by 4 bases and the J gene end by 2 bases; junction bases not matched to a gene: 10. The CDR3 spells CASSPRGQGYPYEQYF. CDR3 coding DNA: TGTGCCAGCAGCCCACGGGGACAGGGATATCCCTACGAGCAGTACTTC. The full variable domain, in which reference TRBV9 and TRBJ2-7 provide the parts outside the CDR3, is DSGVTQTPKHLITATGQRVTLRCSPRSGDLSVYWYQQSLDQGLQFLIQYYNGEERAKGNILERFSAQQFPDLHSELNLSSLELGDSALYFCASSPRGQGYPYEQYFGPGTRLTVT.

The rearrangement joins TRBV7-3 to TRBJ2-1; 9 nucleotides align to TRBD1. CDR1 and CDR2 from the germline V gene are SGHTA and FQGTGA. After removal of 2 bases from V and 7 bases from J, the junction contained 6 bases not matched to a gene. The CDR3 runs to 15 residues. The CDR3 DNA reads TGTGCCAGCAGCTTATTCGGACAGGGGATAAATGAGCAGTTCTTC. Amino acid sequence: CASSLFGQGINEQFF.

The CDR3 DNA sequence: TGTGCCAGCAGCCCCCTCGGCCTCGGAAGCAATCAGCCCCAGCATTTT. It encodes CASSPLGLGSNQPQHF. This chain joins TRBV6-2 or TRBV6-3 and TRBJ1-5; D not resolved. The CDR3 runs 16 residues. CDR1 and CDR2 from the germline V gene are MNHEY and SVGEGT. V was pared by 6 bases and J by 1 base, with 16 bases between.

The chain combines TRBV6-6 with TRBJ2-2; tentative D call: TRBD1 (6 bases). The CDR3 is 13 residues long. The germline gives CDR1 MNHNY, CDR2 SVGAGI (reference sequence). Trimming took 1 base from V and 7 from J, leaving 7 bases between them. The CDR3 DNA follows: TGTGCCAGCAGTTACTGGGACAACGGGGAGCTGTTTTTT. Residues: CASSYWDNGELFF.

This chain links TRBV2 with TRBJ2-7; D gene uncertain. V lost 5 bases, J lost 3 bases, and 8 bases lay in between. This CDR3 comprises 12 residues. Germline V gives CDR1 SNHLY, CDR2 FYNNEI. The CDR3 nucleotides read TGTGCCAGCAGTTTTGTCCGCTACGAGCAGTACTTC. Translating gives CASSFVRYEQYF.

This clone was seen more than once but under ten times. The chain employs TRBV27 and TRBJ2-7, with 9 bases identical to TRBD1. Germline CDR1 reads MNHEY; CDR2 reads SMNVEV (reference sequence). The CDR3 covers 16 residues. V was clipped by 5 bases and J by 2 bases; unmatched bases: 10. In DNA, the CDR3 is TGTGCCAGCAGTAAGTATACCGGGACAGGGACCTACGAGCAGTACTTC. Its translation is CASSKYTGTGTYEQYF.

The chain is built from TRBV3-1 (or the pseudogene TRBV3-2) and TRBJ1-2; 7 bases match TRBD1. Germline CDR1 and CDR2: LGHDT and YNNKEL (reference sequence). This CDR3 has 14 amino acids. V shed 0 bases, J shed 4 bases, and the junction held 2 bases outside the gene matches. This CDR3 reads CASSQDAGGYGYTF. As DNA, the CDR3 is TGTGCCAGCAGCCAAGATGCAGGGGGCTATGGCTACACCTTC.

The chain joins TRBV4-2 to TRBJ2-7, with D possibly being TRBD1 (5 bases). The CDR3 has 15 amino acids. The germline gives CDR1 LGHNA, CDR2 YNFKEQ. V gave up 1 base and J gave up 4 bases, with 14 bases separating them. In nucleotides, the CDR3 is TGTGCCAGCAGCCAAGTTGGTGGGGCCCATTACGAGCAGTACTTC. Translating it yields CASSQVGGAHYEQYF.

This clone has just one count. The rearrangement links TRBV9 to TRBJ2-1, with a tentative D call TRBD2 (5 bases). V was shortened by 1 base and J by 7 bases, with 15 bases between the two germline ends. Germline V gene sequence: CDR1 SGDLS, CDR2 YYNGEE. This CDR3 contains 15 residues. The CDR3 sequence is CASSVSGLSGNEQFF. The CDR3 DNA follows: TGTGCCAGCAGCGTATCCGGACTCAGTGGGAATGAGCAGTTCTTC.

V usage is TRBV7-9 and J usage is TRBJ1-1; D is unresolved. Deletions cut 0 bases from V and 6 bases from J, with 5 bases between. CDR3 length: 12 amino acids. The V gene's germline CDR1 is SEHNR and CDR2 FQNEAQ (reference sequence). The CDR3 spells CASSLARAEAFF. The CDR3 nucleotides are TGTGCCAGCAGCTTAGCGCGCGCTGAAGCTTTCTTT.

The gene calls are TRBV28 and TRBJ1-2; 8 nucleotides line up with TRBD1. Trimming took 0 bases from V and 6 from J; bases not matched to a gene: 6. The CDR3 extends over 15 amino acids. CDR1 is MDHEN, CDR2 SYDVKM, per germline. DNA of the CDR3: TGTGCCAGCAGTTTATGGTCAGGGGGCGAGGATGGCTACACCTTC. Protein sequence: CASSLWSGGEDGYTF.

The V call is TRBV4-3, the J call TRBJ2-2, with 12 bases fitting TRBD2. Germline V gene lookup returns CDR1 LGHNA and CDR2 YSLEER. The CDR3 has 16 amino acids. V shed 0 bases, J shed 6 bases, and the junction held 2 bases outside the gene matches. This CDR3 is CASSQDPSGGAGELFF. The CDR3, as DNA: TGCGCCAGCAGCCAAGATCCTAGCGGGGGGGCCGGGGAGCTGTTTTTT.

DNA of the CDR3: TGTGCCAGCAGCCTGACAGGGGAAACCTACGAGCAGTACTTC. This gives the protein CASSLTGETYEQYF. The chain joins TRBV6-5 to TRBJ2-7; 8 bases align to TRBD1. Per germline, CDR1 MNHEY and CDR2 SVGAGI. V shed 6 bases, J shed 2 bases, and the junction held 6 bases outside the gene matches. The CDR3 extends over 14 amino acids.

This clone was counted a few times. This chain connects TRBV6-2 or TRBV6-3 to TRBJ2-7, with a tentative D call TRBD1 (5 bases). This CDR3 spans 13 amino acids. V was trimmed by 2 bases and J by 5 bases, leaving 10 bases between them. The germline gives CDR1 MNHEY, CDR2 SVGEGT. The CDR3 DNA sequence: TGTGCCAGCAGTTACGCAGGGCACGACGAGCAGTACTTC. This encodes CASSYAGHDEQYF.

CDR3 bases: TGTGCCAGCAGTCAGTCCTTAACAGGGGCTGAAGCTTTCTTT. Its protein is CASSQSLTGAEAFF. The chain combines TRBV3-1 (or the pseudogene TRBV3-2) with TRBJ1-1; the match to TRBD1 covers 7 bases. The V segment lost 6 bases and the J segment 6 bases; nucleotides outside the gene matches: 10. The CDR3 contains 14 residues. From germline, CDR1 is LGHDT and CDR2 YNNKEL (reference sequence).

V gene TRBV19 combines with J gene TRBJ2-2; 8 bases line up with TRBD2. V dropped 3 bases and J dropped 6; count of bases not matched to a gene: 6. The V gene's germline CDR1 is LNHDA and CDR2 SQIVND (reference sequence). The CDR3 extends over 15 amino acids. CDR3 bases: TGTGCCAGTAGTATCGCCCTTAGCGGGGCCGGGGAGCTGTTTTTT. Its translation: CASSIALSGAGELFF.

This clone occurred once. For the CDR3, the DNA is TGTGCCAGCAGTTTATCGAGACAGTTACTAGCCAAAAACATTCAGTACTTC. Translation gives CASSLSRQLLAKNIQYF. The chain combines TRBV27 with TRBJ2-4, with a weak D call TRBD1 (5 bases). This CDR3 has 17 amino acids. Germline values: CDR1 MNHEY, CDR2 SMNVEV (reference sequence). The ends were cut back, 0 bases at V and 0 bases at J, with 12 bases in the middle.